A selection of T cell receptor beta chains follows, all from one sample in a study of early T cells in non-severe SARS-CoV-2 infection. MiXCR, applied by TCRdb to the 5' RACE reads, yields one record per CDR3 protein. This table holds 50,000 to 65,000 distinct CDR3 sequences, about 9.7% found once. Sequencing input: whole blood. All receptors come from an adult who was a healthcare worker with PCR-confirmed SARS-CoV-2 infection or an uninfected control (not recorded which). Both conserved end residues are part of each CDR3. A D gene is named only where the DNA matches it firmly. Clone size is shown for a subset of rows, as once, few, many or a class of expanded clone.

CDR3aa,CDR3nt,abundance,v_gene,d_gene,j_gene
CASSSRLVRTGELFF,TGTGCCAGCAGCTCCCGACTAGTGCGGACCGGGGAGCTGTTTTTT,few,TRBV11-3,.,TRBJ2-2
CAWRRTSGGPDTQYF,TGTGCCTGGAGAAGGACTAGCGGGGGACCAGATACGCAGTATTTT,many,TRBV30,TRBD2,TRBJ2-3
CASSSSGQSDTGELFF,TGTGCCAGCAGCTCCTCGGGACAGTCGGACACCGGGGAGCTGTTTTTT,many,TRBV11-2,TRBD1,TRBJ2-2
CASSLWGGNEQFF,TGTGCCAGCAGCTTATGGGGGGGCAATGAGCAGTTCTTC,many,TRBV7-9,TRBD2,TRBJ2-1
CASSIGLAAVNQPQHF,TGTGCCAGTAGTATAGGGTTGGCAGCCGTCAATCAGCCCCAGCATTTT,few,TRBV19,.,TRBJ1-5
CSAASRTGYSGANVLTF,TGCAGTGCGGCGAGCCGGACAGGGTACTCTGGGGCCAACGTCCTGACTTTC,many,TRBV20-1,TRBD1,TRBJ2-6
CASSLGRMEQFF,TGTGCCAGCAGCTTAGGAAGGATGGAGCAGTTCTTC,many,TRBV11-2,.,TRBJ2-1
CASSEGPGAYNEQFF,TGTGCCAGCAGTGAAGGTCCAGGGGCCTACAATGAGCAGTTCTTC,many,TRBV6-1,.,TRBJ2-1
CASSLEINEQFF,TGCGCCAGCAGCTTAGAGATCAATGAGCAGTTCTTC,few,TRBV5-1,.,TRBJ2-1
CASSWDRGETQYF,TGTGCCAGCAGCTGGGACAGGGGAGAGACCCAGTACTTC,few,TRBV7-3,TRBD1,TRBJ2-5
CASRRGQGKSQHF,TGTGCCAGCAGAAGGGGACAGGGGAAGTCTCAGCATTTT,many,TRBV6-5,TRBD1,TRBJ1-5
CASSPSPKGTDTQYF,TGTGCCAGCAGTCCCTCCCCTAAGGGGACAGATACGCAGTATTTT,.,TRBV27,.,TRBJ2-3
CASSPGTGPTEAFF,TGCGCCAGCAGCCCAGGGACAGGGCCAACTGAAGCTTTCTTT,many,TRBV5-1,TRBD1,TRBJ1-1
CASSPTSSMGLRGIGELFF,TGTGCCAGCAGCCCAACCTCGTCGATGGGGTTGCGGGGCATCGGGGAGCTGTTTTTT,.,TRBV7-9,.,TRBJ2-2
CATGGNTIYF,TGTGCCACCGGAGGAAACACCATATATTTT,.,TRBV24-1,.,TRBJ1-3
CAISAGLAGGTGELFF,TGTGCCATCAGCGCGGGACTAGCGGGGGGCACCGGGGAGCTGTTTTTT,.,TRBV10-3,TRBD2,TRBJ2-2
CASSIGRDYGYTF,TGCGCCAGCAGCATCGGACGGGACTATGGCTACACCTTC,many,TRBV5-1,.,TRBJ1-2
CASISGTHGYTF,TGTGCCAGCATATCAGGTACTCATGGCTACACCTTC,few,TRBV3-1,.,TRBJ1-2
CASSLEQGSYEQYF,TGTGCCAGCAGCTTAGAACAGGGTTCCTACGAGCAGTACTTC,.,TRBV7-2,.,TRBJ2-7
CSARDPADPFYNEQFF,TGCAGTGCTAGAGATCCCGCGGACCCTTTCTACAATGAGCAGTTCTTC,many,TRBV20-1,.,TRBJ2-1
CASSRSSGIIYEQYF,TGTGCCAGCAGCCGGTCTAGCGGGATTATTTACGAGCAGTACTTC,many,TRBV7-2,TRBD2,TRBJ2-7
CSVRGTGEPYEQYF,TGCAGCGTTAGGGGGACAGGGGAACCCTACGAGCAGTACTTC,many,TRBV29-1,TRBD1,TRBJ2-7
CASSPSGAGGSGELFF,TGTGCCAGCAGCCCTTCCGGGGCGGGAGGATCCGGGGAGCTGTTTTTT,few,TRBV7-2,TRBD2,TRBJ2-2
CASSLVGIPGAEAFF,TGTGCCAGCAGCTTAGTAGGTATCCCCGGAGCTGAAGCTTTCTTT,many,TRBV7-9,.,TRBJ1-1
CASSYGGDYGYTF,TGTGCCAGCAGTTACGGCGGCGACTATGGCTACACCTTC,.,TRBV6-6,.,TRBJ1-2
CASSASRDGLGAGELFF,TGTGCCAGCAGCGCCAGTCGGGACGGACTTGGGGCCGGGGAGCTGTTTTTT,.,TRBV7-3,.,TRBJ2-2
CSATSSGIGGEQFF,TGCAGTGCTACCTCTAGCGGGATAGGCGGTGAGCAGTTCTTC,many,TRBV20-1,TRBD2,TRBJ2-1
CSARDMAGVKYEQYF,TGCAGTGCTAGAGATATGGCGGGAGTAAAGTACGAGCAGTACTTC,many,TRBV20-1,TRBD2,TRBJ2-7
CASRAVATEAFF,TGCGCCAGCAGGGCGGTTGCAACTGAAGCTTTCTTT,few,TRBV5-1,.,TRBJ1-1
CASSLAYGEGGLDTQYF,TGTGCCAGCAGCTTAGCGTATGGGGAAGGGGGCTTAGATACGCAGTATTTT,few,TRBV7-6,TRBD1,TRBJ2-3
CASSEESGSSYEQYF,TGTGCCAGCAGTGAGGAAAGCGGTTCTTCCTACGAGCAGTACTTC,many,TRBV6-1,.,TRBJ2-7
CASSPGQGPYGYTF,TGTGCCAGCAGCCCCGGACAGGGGCCTTATGGCTACACCTTC,few,TRBV7-2,TRBD1,TRBJ1-2
CASSSVGAVGYTF,TGTGCCAGCAGTTCCGTGGGGGCTGTCGGCTACACCTTC,.,TRBV6-5,.,TRBJ1-2
CASSLFQGSTGANVLTF,TGTGCCAGCAGCTTGTTCCAGGGGAGTACTGGGGCCAACGTCCTGACTTTC,few,TRBV5-5,.,TRBJ2-6
CASSSPLWTGREAFF,TGTGCCAGCAGCTCTCCTCTCTGGACAGGGAGAGAAGCTTTCTTT,many,TRBV7-2,TRBD1,TRBJ1-1
CSDKGLLLSTDTQYF,TGCAGTGACAAGGGGTTGTTATTAAGCACAGATACGCAGTATTTT,.,TRBV20-1,.,TRBJ2-3
CASSHDGTGARTQYF,TGTGCCAGCAGCCATGACGGGACGGGGGCCCGTACGCAGTATTTT,many,TRBV3-1,.,TRBJ2-3
CASSARDNSPLHF,TGTGCCAGCAGTGCCCGGGATAATTCACCCCTCCACTTT,many,TRBV6-4,.,TRBJ1-6
CASSLEYSPLHF,TGTGCCAGCAGTTTGGAATATTCACCCCTCCACTTT,.,TRBV28,.,TRBJ1-6
CASSLGLGEQYF,TGTGCCAGCAGCTTGGGGCTTGGGGAGCAGTACTTC,.,TRBV5-6,.,TRBJ2-7
CASSPTGNTEAFF,TGTGCCAGCAGTCCAACAGGGAACACTGAAGCTTTCTTT,many,TRBV18,.,TRBJ1-1
CASSPRQGTDTQYF,TGTGCCAGCAGCCCCCGACAGGGCACAGATACGCAGTATTTT,many,TRBV7-9,.,TRBJ2-3
CASSYSPDTQYF,TGTGCCAGCAGTTACTCGCCCGATACGCAGTATTTT,many,TRBV6-2/TRBV6-3,.,TRBJ2-3
CASRTTNTGELFF,TGCGCCAGCCGAACTACGAACACCGGGGAGCTGTTTTTT,many,TRBV10-2,.,TRBJ2-2
CSAREPLRDEQFF,TGCAGTGCTAGAGAGCCACTCCGCGATGAGCAGTTCTTC,.,TRBV20-1,.,TRBJ2-1
CASSPSGTGDSYEQYF,TGTGCCAGCAGCCCCTCCGGGACAGGGGACTCCTACGAGCAGTACTTC,many,TRBV9,TRBD1,TRBJ2-7
CSVRDRASQNEQFF,TGCAGCGTCAGGGACAGGGCATCACAAAATGAGCAGTTCTTC,.,TRBV29-1,TRBD1,TRBJ2-1